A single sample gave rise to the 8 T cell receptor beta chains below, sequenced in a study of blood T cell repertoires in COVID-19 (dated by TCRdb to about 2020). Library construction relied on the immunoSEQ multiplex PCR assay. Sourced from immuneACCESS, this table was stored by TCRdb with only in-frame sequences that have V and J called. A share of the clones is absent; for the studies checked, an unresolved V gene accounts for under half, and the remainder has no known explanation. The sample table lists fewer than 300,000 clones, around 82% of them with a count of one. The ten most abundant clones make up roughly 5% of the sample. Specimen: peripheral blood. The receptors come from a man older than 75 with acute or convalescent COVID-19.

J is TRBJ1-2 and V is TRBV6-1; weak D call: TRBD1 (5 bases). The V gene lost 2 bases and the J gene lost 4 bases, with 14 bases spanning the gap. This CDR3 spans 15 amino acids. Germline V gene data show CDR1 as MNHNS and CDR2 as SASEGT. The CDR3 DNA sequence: TGTGCCAGCAGTGAACGGGGGGGGTTGAGCTATGGCTACACCTTC. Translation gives CASSERGGLSYGYTF.

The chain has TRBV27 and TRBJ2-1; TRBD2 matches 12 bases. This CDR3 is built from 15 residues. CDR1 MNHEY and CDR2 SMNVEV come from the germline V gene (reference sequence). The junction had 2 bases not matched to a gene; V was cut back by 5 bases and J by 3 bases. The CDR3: CASSPLAGGYNEQFF. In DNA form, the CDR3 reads TGTGCCAGCAGTCCACTAGCGGGAGGCTACAATGAGCAGTTCTTC.

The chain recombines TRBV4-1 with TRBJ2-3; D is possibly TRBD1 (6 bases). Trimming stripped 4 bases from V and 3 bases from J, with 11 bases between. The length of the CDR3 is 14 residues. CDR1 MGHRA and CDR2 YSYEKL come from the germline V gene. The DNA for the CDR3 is TGCGCCAGCAGCCTACTAAGGGGGACAGATACGCAGTATTTT. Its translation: CASSLLRGTDTQYF.

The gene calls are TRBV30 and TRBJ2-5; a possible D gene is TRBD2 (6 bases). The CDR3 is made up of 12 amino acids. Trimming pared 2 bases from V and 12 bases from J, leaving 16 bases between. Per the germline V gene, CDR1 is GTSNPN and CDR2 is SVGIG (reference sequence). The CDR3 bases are TGTGCCTGGAGTATCCCGTCTGGCGGGAAGTACTTC. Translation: CAWSIPSGGKYF.

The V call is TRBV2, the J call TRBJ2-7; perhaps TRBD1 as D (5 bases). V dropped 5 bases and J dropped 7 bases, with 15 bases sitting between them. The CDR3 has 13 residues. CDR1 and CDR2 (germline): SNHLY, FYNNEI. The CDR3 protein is CASSPQGLREQYF. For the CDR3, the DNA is TGTGCCAGCAGTCCCCAGGGTCTAAGGGAGCAGTACTTC.

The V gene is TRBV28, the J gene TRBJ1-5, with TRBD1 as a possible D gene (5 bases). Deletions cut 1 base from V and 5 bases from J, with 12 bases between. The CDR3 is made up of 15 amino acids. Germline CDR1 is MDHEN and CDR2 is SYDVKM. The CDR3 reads CASSLSRQGDQPQHF. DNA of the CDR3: TGTGCCAGCAGTTTATCTCGGCAGGGTGATCAGCCCCAGCATTTT.

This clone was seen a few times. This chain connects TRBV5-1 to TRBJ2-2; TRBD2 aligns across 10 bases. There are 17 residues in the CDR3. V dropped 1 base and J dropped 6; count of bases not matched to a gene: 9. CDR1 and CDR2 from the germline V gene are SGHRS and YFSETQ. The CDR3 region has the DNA TGCGCCAGCAGCTTGCGAGCTAGCGGGAGTTTTTCCGGGGAGCTGTTTTTT. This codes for CASSLRASGSFSGELFF.

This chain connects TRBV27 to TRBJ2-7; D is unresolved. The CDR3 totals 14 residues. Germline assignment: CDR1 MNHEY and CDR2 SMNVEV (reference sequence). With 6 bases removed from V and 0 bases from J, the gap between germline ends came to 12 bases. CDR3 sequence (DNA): TGTGCCAGCAGCACGACGTGGAGCTCCTACGAGCAGTACTTC. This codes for CASSTTWSSYEQYF.